The 6 T cell receptor beta chains presented below share a single source sample, sequenced in a study of Ad26.COV2.S vaccination and SARS-CoV-2 variants. As for treatment: approximately 18 received Ad26.COV2.S at low or high dose, single or two shots; about 5 received placebo; per-sample allocation not given. Material that was analyzed had been drawn on day 63 after the first vaccine or placebo injection. Profiled with immunoSEQ multiplex PCR; TCRdb holds only in-frame clones, not every one. The sample comprises more than 300,000 clones, 86% of which are singletons, and around 2% rests with the top ten. The material sequenced was peripheral blood, taken in a trial of Ad26.COV2.S vaccine versus placebo. All receptors come from a person aged 18 to 65 who received the Ad26.COV2.S COVID-19 vaccine or a placebo.

This chain connects TRBV5-1 to TRBJ1-5; no definite D call. Germline assignment: CDR1 SGHRS and CDR2 YFSETQ. The CDR3 spans 16 residues. V lost 4 bases to trimming and J lost 0 bases, with 14 bases between them. The CDR3 nucleotides are TGCGCCAGCAGCAATGGAGGCACCGATAGCAATCAGCCCCAGCATTTT. Protein sequence: CASSNGGTDSNQPQHF.

The chain is built from TRBV18 and TRBJ1-5, with TRBD1 matching 7 bases. The germline gives CDR1 KGHSH, CDR2 LQKENI. The CDR3 spans 16 residues. Unmatched junction bases numbered 10, after V lost 3 bases and J lost 5 bases. The CDR3 region has the DNA TGTGCCAGCTCACCGACAGGGACTAGTTGGGATCAGCCCCAGCATTTT. This codes for CASSPTGTSWDQPQHF. Full variable domain (outside the CDR3, taken from reference TRBV18 and TRBJ1-5): NAGVMQNPRHLVRRRGQEARLRCSPMKGHSHVYWYRQLPEEGLKFMVYLQKENIIDESGMPKERFSAEFPKEGPSILRIQQVVRGDSAAYFCASSPTGTSWDQPQHFGDGTRLSIL.

This chain uses TRBV18 with TRBJ2-5; no clear D. Germline CDR1 and CDR2: KGHSH and LQKENI. The germline V and J ends were trimmed by 3 bases and 5 bases, with 7 bases remaining between them. The CDR3 has 12 residues. The chain's CDR3 is CASSPSGETQYF. Here the CDR3 DNA reads TGTGCCAGCTCACCCTCCGGGGAGACCCAGTACTTC.

This clone was recorded only once. The chain employs TRBV5-4 and TRBJ2-7; the match to TRBD2 covers 8 bases. The V and J ends lost 2 bases and 2 bases, in that order; junction bases with no gene match: 3. The CDR3 has 14 residues. Germline V gene data show CDR1 as SGHNT and CDR2 as YYREEE (reference sequence). The CDR3 reads CASSFGGEAYEQYF. Written as DNA, the CDR3 is TGTGCCAGCAGCTTCGGGGGGGAGGCCTACGAGCAGTACTTC.

The chain couples TRBV2 to TRBJ1-2; D perhaps matches TRBD1 (5 bases). Looked up from germline, CDR1 is SNHLY and CDR2 is FYNNEI. This CDR3 spans 12 amino acids. V dropped 3 bases and J dropped 8 bases, with 10 bases sitting between them. CDR3 nucleotides: TGTGCCAGCAGTGAGGATGGGGGAGGCTACACCTTC. Amino acids: CASSEDGGGYTF.

As regards this clone: Other DNA sequences in this sample translate to the same CDR3. The rearrangement uses TRBV20-1 and TRBJ2-5; D gene unclear. This CDR3 region has 10 residues. Germline lookup yields CDR1 DFQATT and CDR2 SNEGSKA (reference sequence). The V gene lost 1 base and the J gene lost 5 bases, with 2 bases spanning the gap. DNA of the CDR3: TGCAGTGCTAGAGGGGAGACCCAGTACTTC. It translates to CSARGETQYF.